The rows below give T cell receptor beta chains drawn from one sample of a study of OX40 agonist ivuxolimab in advanced cancers. TCRdb keeps only in-frame clones here, not all; method: immunoSEQ multiplex PCR. In the table there are 75,000 to 95,000 clones, roughly 94% of which are singletons. This specimen consisted of CD4+ or CD8+ T cells sorted from blood, obtained in a trial of the OX40 agonist ivuxolimab. The receptors originated from an adult with an advanced solid tumor such as melanoma, head and neck, liver or kidney cancer. Each CDR3 is given with its conserved first and last residue. Fields, in order: D gene, CDR3 length, clone size, V gene, J gene, CDR3 DNA, CDR3 protein. D genes are given only for firm matches. Size is omitted from some rows. Given values are once, few, many or a class for expanded clones.

d_call: -; cdr3_length: 12; clone_size: -; v_call: TRBV7-2; j_call: TRBJ2-5; cdr3_nt: TGTGCCAGCAGCCGACCCCAGGAGACCCAGTACTTC; cdr3_aa: CASSRPQETQYF
d_call: TRBD2; cdr3_length: 13; clone_size: -; v_call: TRBV10-1; j_call: TRBJ2-1; cdr3_nt: TGCGCCAGCAGTGCGGGACTAGCAAATGAGCAGTTCTTC; cdr3_aa: CASSAGLANEQFF
d_call: TRBD1; cdr3_length: 14; clone_size: -; v_call: TRBV19; j_call: TRBJ1-2; cdr3_nt: TGTGCCAGTAGTTTGGGCCAGGGGGCGCCCGGCTACACCTTC; cdr3_aa: CASSLGQGAPGYTF
d_call: -; cdr3_length: 17; clone_size: -; v_call: TRBV27; j_call: TRBJ2-6; cdr3_nt: TGTGCCAGCAGTTTTGGCCGGGGCTCTACTGGGGCCAACGTCCTGACTTTC; cdr3_aa: CASSFGRGSTGANVLTF
d_call: -; cdr3_length: 15; clone_size: few; v_call: TRBV6-1; j_call: TRBJ2-3; cdr3_nt: TGTGCCAGCATATTGGACAACCCCTATCGAGATACGCAGTATTTT; cdr3_aa: CASILDNPYRDTQYF
d_call: -; cdr3_length: 16; clone_size: -; v_call: TRBV7-2; j_call: TRBJ2-1; cdr3_nt: TGTGCCAGCAGCCCCCGGGCCGCCACGGTCTACAATGAGCAGTTCTTC; cdr3_aa: CASSPRAATVYNEQFF
d_call: -; cdr3_length: 12; clone_size: -; v_call: TRBV6-5; j_call: TRBJ2-7; cdr3_nt: TGTGCCAGGGGCTGTAGCTCCTACGAGCAGTACTTC; cdr3_aa: CARGCSSYEQYF
d_call: -; cdr3_length: 13; clone_size: -; v_call: TRBV7-9; j_call: TRBJ2-5; cdr3_nt: TGTGCCAGCAGCAAGGGGATTCAAGAGACCCAGTACTTC; cdr3_aa: CASSKGIQETQYF
d_call: TRBD1; cdr3_length: 12; clone_size: -; v_call: TRBV6-1; j_call: TRBJ2-5; cdr3_nt: TGTGCCAGCAGAGGGGGCTCGGAGACCCAGTACTTC; cdr3_aa: CASRGGSETQYF
d_call: TRBD2; cdr3_length: 14; clone_size: -; v_call: TRBV6-1; j_call: TRBJ2-3; cdr3_nt: TGTGCCAGCAGCCCAAGCGGGAGTACACATACGCAGTATTTT; cdr3_aa: CASSPSGSTHTQYF
d_call: -; cdr3_length: 11; clone_size: once; v_call: TRBV30; j_call: TRBJ2-3; cdr3_nt: TGTGCAGCTACTAGCACAGATACGCAGTATTTT; cdr3_aa: CAATSTDTQYF
d_call: -; cdr3_length: 15; clone_size: -; v_call: TRBV7-7; j_call: TRBJ2-3; cdr3_nt: TGTGCTAGCAGCCCGATGCCGACCAGCACAGATACGCAGTATTTT; cdr3_aa: CASSPMPTSTDTQYF
d_call: TRBD1; cdr3_length: 16; clone_size: -; v_call: TRBV9; j_call: TRBJ1-4; cdr3_nt: TGTGCCAGCAGCGTAGCCGCAGGGGGGGCGGGTGAAAAACTGTTTTTT; cdr3_aa: CASSVAAGGAGEKLFF
d_call: TRBD1; cdr3_length: 15; clone_size: -; v_call: TRBV19; j_call: TRBJ1-2; cdr3_nt: TGTGCCAGTAGTCCTCGGGACAGAACTAACTATGGCTACACCTTC; cdr3_aa: CASSPRDRTNYGYTF
d_call: TRBD1; cdr3_length: 13; clone_size: -; v_call: TRBV6-1; j_call: TRBJ2-5; cdr3_nt: TGTGCCAGCAGTGGGAACAGGGGGGAGACCCAGTACTTC; cdr3_aa: CASSGNRGETQYF
d_call: -; cdr3_length: 14; clone_size: -; v_call: TRBV6-5; j_call: TRBJ2-7; cdr3_nt: TGTGCCAGCAGTCCATCTCGGGCCAATTACGAGCAGTACTTC; cdr3_aa: CASSPSRANYEQYF
d_call: TRBD2; cdr3_length: 16; clone_size: -; v_call: TRBV5-1; j_call: TRBJ2-5; cdr3_nt: TGCGCCAGCAGCTTGGGACTAGCGGGGGGCCAAGAGACCCAGTACTTC; cdr3_aa: CASSLGLAGGQETQYF
d_call: -; cdr3_length: 14; clone_size: -; v_call: TRBV9; j_call: TRBJ1-6; cdr3_nt: TGTGCCAGCAGCGTGAACCCCTATAATTCACCCCTCCACTTT; cdr3_aa: CASSVNPYNSPLHF
d_call: -; cdr3_length: 11; clone_size: -; v_call: TRBV25-1; j_call: TRBJ1-3; cdr3_nt: TGTGCCAGCAGTGAAAGAAACACCATATATTTT; cdr3_aa: CASSERNTIYF
d_call: -; cdr3_length: 16; clone_size: -; v_call: TRBV4-1; j_call: TRBJ1-3; cdr3_nt: TGCGCCAGCAGCCAAGTTGAGAGGGCGTCTGGAAACACCATATATTTT; cdr3_aa: CASSQVERASGNTIYF
d_call: TRBD1; cdr3_length: 14; clone_size: -; v_call: TRBV5-4; j_call: TRBJ1-3; cdr3_nt: TGTGCCAGCAGGATACAGGGGGCTGGAAACACCATATATTTT; cdr3_aa: CASRIQGAGNTIYF
d_call: -; cdr3_length: 15; clone_size: few; v_call: TRBV6-1; j_call: TRBJ1-5; cdr3_nt: TGTGCCAGCACAATTACTTTGAATAGCAATCAGCCCCAGCATTTT; cdr3_aa: CASTITLNSNQPQHF
d_call: -; cdr3_length: 13; clone_size: -; v_call: TRBV2; j_call: TRBJ1-1; cdr3_nt: TGTGCCAGCAGGAGGGACTATGACACTGAAGCTTTCTTT; cdr3_aa: CASRRDYDTEAFF
d_call: -; cdr3_length: 14; clone_size: -; v_call: TRBV7-6; j_call: TRBJ1-5; cdr3_nt: TGTGCCAGCAGCTTAGGTCGAGGGGATCAGCCCCAGCATTTT; cdr3_aa: CASSLGRGDQPQHF
d_call: -; cdr3_length: 16; clone_size: -; v_call: TRBV18; j_call: TRBJ2-3; cdr3_nt: TGTGCCAGCTCCGCCCTGGCGGGACAATTTGCAGATACGCAGTATTTT; cdr3_aa: CASSALAGQFADTQYF